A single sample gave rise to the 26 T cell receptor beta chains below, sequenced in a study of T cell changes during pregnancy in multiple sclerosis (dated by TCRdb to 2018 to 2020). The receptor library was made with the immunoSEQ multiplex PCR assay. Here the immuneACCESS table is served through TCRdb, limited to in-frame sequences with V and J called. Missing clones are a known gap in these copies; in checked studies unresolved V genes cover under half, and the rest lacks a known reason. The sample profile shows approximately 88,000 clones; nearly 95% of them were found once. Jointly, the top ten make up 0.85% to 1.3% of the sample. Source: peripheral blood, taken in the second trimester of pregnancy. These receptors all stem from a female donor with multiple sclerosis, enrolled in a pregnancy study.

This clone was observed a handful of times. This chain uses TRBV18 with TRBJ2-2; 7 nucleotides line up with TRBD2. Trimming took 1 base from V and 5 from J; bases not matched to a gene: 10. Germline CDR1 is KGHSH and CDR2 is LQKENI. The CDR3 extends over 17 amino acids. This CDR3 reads CASSPQSSGGATGELFF. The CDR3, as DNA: TGTGCCAGCTCACCACAGTCGTCGGGAGGTGCTACCGGGGAGCTGTTTTTT.

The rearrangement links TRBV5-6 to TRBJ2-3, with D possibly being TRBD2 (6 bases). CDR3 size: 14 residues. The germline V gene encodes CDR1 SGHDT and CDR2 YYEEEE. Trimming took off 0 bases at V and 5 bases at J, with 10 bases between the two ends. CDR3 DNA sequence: TGTGCCAGCAGCTTGGCCGGGAGAATAGATACGCAGTATTTT. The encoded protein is CASSLAGRIDTQYF.

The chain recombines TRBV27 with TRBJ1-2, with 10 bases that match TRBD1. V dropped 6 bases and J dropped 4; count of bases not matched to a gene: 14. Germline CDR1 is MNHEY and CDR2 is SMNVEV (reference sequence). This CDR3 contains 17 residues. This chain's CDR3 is CASRFRVTGGASYGYTF. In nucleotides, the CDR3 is TGTGCCAGCAGGTTTCGGGTGACAGGGGGCGCTTCCTATGGCTACACCTTC.

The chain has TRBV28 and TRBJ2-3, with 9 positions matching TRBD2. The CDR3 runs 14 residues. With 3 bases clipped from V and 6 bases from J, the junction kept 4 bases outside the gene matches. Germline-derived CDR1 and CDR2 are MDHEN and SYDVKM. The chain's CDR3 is CASSLTSGWDTQYF. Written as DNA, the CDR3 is TGTGCCAGCAGTTTGACTAGCGGATGGGATACGCAGTATTTT.

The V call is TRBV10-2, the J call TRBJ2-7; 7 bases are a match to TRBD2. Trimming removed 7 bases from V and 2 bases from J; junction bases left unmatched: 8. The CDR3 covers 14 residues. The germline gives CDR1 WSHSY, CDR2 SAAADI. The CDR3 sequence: CASNLGLEAYEQYF. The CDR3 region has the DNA TGCGCCAGCAATTTAGGACTAGAGGCCTACGAGCAGTACTTC.

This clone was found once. CDR3 bases: TGTGCCAGTACCCCTAGCGGAACCTCCTACAATGAGCAGTTCTTC. It specifies CASTPSGTSYNEQFF. The rearrangement uses TRBV19 and TRBJ2-1; 7 nucleotides agree with TRBD2. The CDR3 is 15 amino acids. The J segment lost 0 bases and the V segment lost 7 bases, leaving 6 bases of the junction unmatched. Germline V gene data show CDR1 as LNHDA and CDR2 as SQIVND (reference sequence).

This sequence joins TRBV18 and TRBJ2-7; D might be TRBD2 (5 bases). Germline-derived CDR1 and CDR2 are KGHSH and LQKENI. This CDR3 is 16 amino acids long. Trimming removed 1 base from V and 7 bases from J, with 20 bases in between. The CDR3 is CASSPLSGKASGEQYF. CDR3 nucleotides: TGTGCCAGCTCACCACTATCGGGAAAGGCCTCTGGGGAGCAGTACTTC.

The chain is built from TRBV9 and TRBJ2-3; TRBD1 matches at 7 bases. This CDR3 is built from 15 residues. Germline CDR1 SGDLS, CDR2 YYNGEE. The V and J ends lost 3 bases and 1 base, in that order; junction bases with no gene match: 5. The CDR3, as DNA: TGTGCCAGCAGCGCACAGGGGAAGGGCACAGATACGCAGTATTTT. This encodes CASSAQGKGTDTQYF.

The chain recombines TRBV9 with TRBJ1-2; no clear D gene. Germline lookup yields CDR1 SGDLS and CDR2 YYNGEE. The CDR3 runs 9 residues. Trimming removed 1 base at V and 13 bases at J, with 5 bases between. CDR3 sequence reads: CASSVTGTF. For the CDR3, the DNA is TGTGCCAGCAGCGTAACGGGCACCTTC.

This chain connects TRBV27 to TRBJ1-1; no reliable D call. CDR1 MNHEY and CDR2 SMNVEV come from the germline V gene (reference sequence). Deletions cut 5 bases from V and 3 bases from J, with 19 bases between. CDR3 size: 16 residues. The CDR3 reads CASSTHRVKRDTEAFF. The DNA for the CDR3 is TGTGCCAGCAGTACGCACCGGGTTAAGCGTGACACTGAAGCTTTCTTT.

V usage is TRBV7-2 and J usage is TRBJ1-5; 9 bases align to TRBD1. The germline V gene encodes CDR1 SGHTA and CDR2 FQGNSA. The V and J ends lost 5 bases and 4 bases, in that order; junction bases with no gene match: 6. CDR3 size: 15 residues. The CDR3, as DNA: TGTGCCAGCAGCGAGGACAGGGGATGGAATCAGCCCCAGCATTTT. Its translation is CASSEDRGWNQPQHF.

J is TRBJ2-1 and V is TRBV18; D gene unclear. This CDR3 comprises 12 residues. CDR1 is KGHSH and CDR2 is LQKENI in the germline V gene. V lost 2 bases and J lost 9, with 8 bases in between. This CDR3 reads CASSPSEVEQFF. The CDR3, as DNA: TGTGCCAGCTCACCATCTGAGGTTGAGCAGTTCTTC.

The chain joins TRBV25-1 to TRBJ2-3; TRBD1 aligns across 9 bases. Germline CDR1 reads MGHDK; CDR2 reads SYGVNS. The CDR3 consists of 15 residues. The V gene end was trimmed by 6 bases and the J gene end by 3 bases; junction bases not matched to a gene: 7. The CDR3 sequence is CASSLGDRATDTQYF. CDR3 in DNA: TGTGCCAGCAGCCTTGGGGACAGGGCAACAGATACGCAGTATTTT.

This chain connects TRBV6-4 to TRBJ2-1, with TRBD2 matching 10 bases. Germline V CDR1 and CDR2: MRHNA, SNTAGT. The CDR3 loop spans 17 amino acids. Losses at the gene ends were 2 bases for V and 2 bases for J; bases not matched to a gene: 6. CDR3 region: CASSDLAGVPPYNEQFF. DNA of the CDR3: TGTGCCAGCAGTGACCTAGCGGGAGTACCTCCCTACAATGAGCAGTTCTTC.

The CDR3, as DNA: TGTGCCAGCAGTCCAGGACTCCGGAGCACAGATACGCAGTATTTT. It codes for CASSPGLRSTDTQYF. The chain joins TRBV6-1 to TRBJ2-3, with D perhaps matching TRBD2 (5 bases). This CDR3 is 15 amino acids long. Trimming stripped 5 bases from V and 0 bases from J, with 12 bases between. Germline loops: CDR1 MNHNS, CDR2 SASEGT.

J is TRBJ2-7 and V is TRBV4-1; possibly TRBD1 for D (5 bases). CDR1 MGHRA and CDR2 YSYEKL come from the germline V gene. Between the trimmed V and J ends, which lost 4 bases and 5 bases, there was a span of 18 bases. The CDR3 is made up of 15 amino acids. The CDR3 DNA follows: TGCGCCAGCAGCCTCTGGACAATTGACGGCGACGAGCAGTACTTC. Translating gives CASSLWTIDGDEQYF.

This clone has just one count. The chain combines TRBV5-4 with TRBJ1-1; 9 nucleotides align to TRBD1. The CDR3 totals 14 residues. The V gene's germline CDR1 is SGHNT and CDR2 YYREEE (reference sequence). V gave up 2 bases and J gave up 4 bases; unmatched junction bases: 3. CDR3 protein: CASSLGTGFTEAFF. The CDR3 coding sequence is TGTGCCAGCAGCTTAGGGACAGGGTTCACTGAAGCTTTCTTT.

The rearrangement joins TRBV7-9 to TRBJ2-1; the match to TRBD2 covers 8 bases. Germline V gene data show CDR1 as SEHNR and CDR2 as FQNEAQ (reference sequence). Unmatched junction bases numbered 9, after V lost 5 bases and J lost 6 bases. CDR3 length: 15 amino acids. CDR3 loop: CASSPTSGQANEQFF. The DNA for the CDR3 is TGTGCCAGCAGCCCAACTAGCGGACAAGCCAATGAGCAGTTCTTC.

The CDR3 bases are TGTGCCAGCACTTTTAGCGGGCGAAGCACAGATACGCAGTATTTT. Protein product: CASTFSGRSTDTQYF. The rearrangement joins TRBV7-2 to TRBJ2-3, with 7 nucleotides matching TRBD2. CDR1 is SGHTA, CDR2 FQGNSA, per germline. Losses at the gene ends were 7 bases for V and 0 bases for J; bases not matched to a gene: 7. The CDR3 has 15 amino acids.

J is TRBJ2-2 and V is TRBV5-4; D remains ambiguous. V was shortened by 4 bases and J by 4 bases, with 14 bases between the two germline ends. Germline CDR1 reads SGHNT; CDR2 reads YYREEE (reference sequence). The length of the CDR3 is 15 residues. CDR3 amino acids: CASSAKERPTGELFF. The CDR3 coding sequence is TGTGCCAGCAGCGCCAAGGAGCGCCCCACCGGGGAGCTGTTTTTT.

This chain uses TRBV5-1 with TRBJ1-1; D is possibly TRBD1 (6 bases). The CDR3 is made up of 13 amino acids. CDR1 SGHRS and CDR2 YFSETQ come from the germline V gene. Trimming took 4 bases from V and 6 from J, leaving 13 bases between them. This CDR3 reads CASSLGQTAEAFF. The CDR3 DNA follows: TGCGCCAGCAGCCTAGGACAGACGGCTGAAGCTTTCTTT.

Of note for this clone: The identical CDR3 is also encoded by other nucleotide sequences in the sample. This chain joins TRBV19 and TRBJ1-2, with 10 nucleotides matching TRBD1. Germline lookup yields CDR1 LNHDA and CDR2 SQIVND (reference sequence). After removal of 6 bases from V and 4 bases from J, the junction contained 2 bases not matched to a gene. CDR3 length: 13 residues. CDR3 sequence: CASRTGGSYGYTF. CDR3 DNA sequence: TGTGCCAGTAGGACAGGGGGCAGCTATGGCTACACCTTC.

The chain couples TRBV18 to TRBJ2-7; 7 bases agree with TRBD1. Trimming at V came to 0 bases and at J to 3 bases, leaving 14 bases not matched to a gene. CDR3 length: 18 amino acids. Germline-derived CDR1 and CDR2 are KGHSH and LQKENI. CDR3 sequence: CASSPPSVSGTAYYEQYF. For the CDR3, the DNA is TGTGCCAGCTCACCACCGTCTGTCTCCGGGACAGCTTACTACGAGCAGTACTTC. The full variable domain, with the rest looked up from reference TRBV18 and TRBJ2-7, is NAGVMQNPRHLVRRRGQEARLRCSPMKGHSHVYWYRQLPEEGLKFMVYLQKENIIDESGMPKERFSAEFPKEGPSILRIQQVVRGDSAAYFCASSPPSVSGTAYYEQYFGPGTRLTVT.

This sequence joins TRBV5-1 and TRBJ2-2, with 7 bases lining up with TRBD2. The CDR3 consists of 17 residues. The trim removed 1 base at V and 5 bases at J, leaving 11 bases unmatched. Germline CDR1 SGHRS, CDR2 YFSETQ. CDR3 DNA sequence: TGCGCCAGCAGCTTGTGGTCTAGCGGAGGTAGGACCGGGGAGCTGTTTTTT. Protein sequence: CASSLWSSGGRTGELFF.

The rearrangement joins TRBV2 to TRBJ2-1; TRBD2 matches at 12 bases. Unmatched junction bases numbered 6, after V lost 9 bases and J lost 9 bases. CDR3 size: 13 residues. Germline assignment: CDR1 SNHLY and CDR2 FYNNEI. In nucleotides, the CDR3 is TGTGCCAGGACTAGCGGGAGCACTGCTGAGCAGTTCTTC. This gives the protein CARTSGSTAEQFF. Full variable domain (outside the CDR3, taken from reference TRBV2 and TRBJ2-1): EPEVTQTPSHQVTQMGQEVILRCVPISNHLYFYWYRQILGQKVEFLVSFYNNEISEKSEIFDDQFSVERPDGSNFTLKIRSTKLEDSAMYFCARTSGSTAEQFFGPGTRLTVL.

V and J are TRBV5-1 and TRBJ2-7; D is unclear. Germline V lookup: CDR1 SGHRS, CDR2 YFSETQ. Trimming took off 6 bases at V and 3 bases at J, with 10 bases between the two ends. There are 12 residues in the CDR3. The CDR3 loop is CASTPGGYEQYF. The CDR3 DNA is TGCGCCAGCACCCCCGGCGGCTACGAGCAGTACTTC.